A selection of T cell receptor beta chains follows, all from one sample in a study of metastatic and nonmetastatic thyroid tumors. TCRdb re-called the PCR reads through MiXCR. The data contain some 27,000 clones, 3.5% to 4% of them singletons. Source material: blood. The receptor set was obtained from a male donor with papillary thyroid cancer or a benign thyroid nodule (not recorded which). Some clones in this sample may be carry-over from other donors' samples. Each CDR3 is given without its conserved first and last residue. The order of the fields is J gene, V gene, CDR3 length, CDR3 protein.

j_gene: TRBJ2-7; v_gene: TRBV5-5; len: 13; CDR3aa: ASSSTGTGVYEQY
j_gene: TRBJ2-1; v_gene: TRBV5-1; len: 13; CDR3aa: ASSLGAGSYNEQF
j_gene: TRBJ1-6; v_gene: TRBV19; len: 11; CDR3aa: ASRERDNSPLH
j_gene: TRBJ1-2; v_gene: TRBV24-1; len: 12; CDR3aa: ATSEGTGFGGYT
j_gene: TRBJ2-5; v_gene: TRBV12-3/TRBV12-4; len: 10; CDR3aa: ASSFGTVTQY
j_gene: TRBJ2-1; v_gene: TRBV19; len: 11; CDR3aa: ASASVSYNEQF
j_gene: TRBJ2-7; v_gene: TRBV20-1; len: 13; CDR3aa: SARVAEAGDYEQY
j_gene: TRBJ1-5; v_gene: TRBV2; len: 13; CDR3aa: ASSVGAGSNQPQH
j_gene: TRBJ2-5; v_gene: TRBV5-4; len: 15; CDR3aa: ASSLGTSGSAQETQY
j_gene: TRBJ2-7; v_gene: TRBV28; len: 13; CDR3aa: ASSLLAGYSYEQY
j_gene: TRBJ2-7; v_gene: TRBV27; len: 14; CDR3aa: ARAGKREGTSYEQY
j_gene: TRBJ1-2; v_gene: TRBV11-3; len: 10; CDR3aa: ASSLGIYGYT
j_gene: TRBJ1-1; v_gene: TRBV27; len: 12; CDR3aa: ASTQGMMNTEAF
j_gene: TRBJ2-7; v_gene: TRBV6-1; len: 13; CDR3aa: ASTPGQGNSYEQY
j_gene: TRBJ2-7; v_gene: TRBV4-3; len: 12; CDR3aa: ASSHTLPGDEQY
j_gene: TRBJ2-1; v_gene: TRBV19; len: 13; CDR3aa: ASRVPGPQNNEQF
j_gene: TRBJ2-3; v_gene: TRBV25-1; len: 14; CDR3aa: ASSGPKQGKTDTQY
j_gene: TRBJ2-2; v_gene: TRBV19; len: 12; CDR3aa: AIGGQGFIGDLF
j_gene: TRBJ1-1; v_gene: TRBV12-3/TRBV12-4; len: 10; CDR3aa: ASSWGQSEAF
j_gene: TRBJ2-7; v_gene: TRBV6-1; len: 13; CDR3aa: ASSEGQGSSYEQY
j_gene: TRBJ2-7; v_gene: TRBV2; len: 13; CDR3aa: ASKTQGGRVYEQY
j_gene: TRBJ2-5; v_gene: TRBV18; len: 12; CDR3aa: ASSQGNTQETQY
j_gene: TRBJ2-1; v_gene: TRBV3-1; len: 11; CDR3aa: ASSLGQYNEQF
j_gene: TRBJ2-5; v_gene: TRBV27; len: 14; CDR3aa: ASSLSVGRIQETQY
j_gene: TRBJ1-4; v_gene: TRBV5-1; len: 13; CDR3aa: ASRPGRETNEKLF
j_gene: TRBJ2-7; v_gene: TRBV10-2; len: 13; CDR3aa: AVQRGAVRGYEQY
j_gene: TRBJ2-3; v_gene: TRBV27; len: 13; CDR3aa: ASRSPGLAYDTQY
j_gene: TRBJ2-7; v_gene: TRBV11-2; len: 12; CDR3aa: ASSPRDRPYEQY
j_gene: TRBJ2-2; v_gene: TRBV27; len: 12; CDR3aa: ASRSGRTTGELF
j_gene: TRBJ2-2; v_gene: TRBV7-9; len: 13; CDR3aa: ASSDRGPNTGELF
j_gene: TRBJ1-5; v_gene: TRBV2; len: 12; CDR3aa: ASSDAGYYQPQH
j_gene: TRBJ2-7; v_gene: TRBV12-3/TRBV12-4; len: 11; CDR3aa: ASSSGRHYEQY
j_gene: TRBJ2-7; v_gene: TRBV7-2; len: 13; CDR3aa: ASSLGLASAYEQY